This TCR beta chain originates from a study of blood T cell repertoires in COVID-19. Study-level information: The United States, Italy and Spain supplied acute and convalescent COVID-19 samples. T cells, B-cell-depleted T cells, or PBMCs provided the cDNA or gDNA that served as material.

Those enrolled in Seattle joined during active infection and were followed longitudinally afterward. The authors' processing: Amplification from reference gene primers served as the basis for estimated nucleated cell counts. TCRdb's table, derived via immunoSEQ multiplex PCR, lists solely in-frame clones and lacks some. That table gives V, J and clone size, and the DNA gave D and trimming. The table includes approximately 190,000 clones, around 80% detected once. Trimming left V 7 bases short and J 1 base short, with 14 bases between. The CDR3 loop spans 16 amino acids. Germline V gene data show CDR1 as LNHDA and CDR2 as SQIVND (reference sequence).

The sequence came from a woman aged 55-69 years with COVID-19, enrolled during active disease. V gene TRBV19 combines with J gene TRBJ2-6; the D gene is possibly TRBD1 (6 bases). Sequences were obtained from peripheral blood. CDR3 in amino acids: CASNQGIPSGANVLTF. CDR3 nucleotide sequence: TGTGCCAGTAACCAGGGGATCCCATCTGGGGCCAACGTCCTGACTTTC.